Below, 17 T cell receptor beta chains from the same sample are listed, as sequenced in a study of T cells in Graves' hyperthyroidism and ophthalmopathy. Amplification targeted TCR beta CDR3 regions from RNA transcripts. The primer set for the first-round RT-PCR of the TCR CDR3 was HTBI. A single record per CDR3 protein comes from TCRdb applying MiXCR to the multiplex PCR reads. The sample comprises 700,000 or so distinct CDR3 sequences, 13% to 15% of which are singletons, and 12% rests with the top ten. The specimen sequenced was blood. The receptors stem from a woman in her forties or fifties with Graves' ophthalmopathy.

The V and J genes are TRBV20-1 and TRBJ1-2; the D is unclear. Germline lookup yields CDR1 DFQATT and CDR2 SNEGSKA (reference sequence). Between the trimmed V and J ends, which lost 0 bases and 8 bases, there was a span of 13 bases. The CDR3 is made up of 13 amino acids. CDR3 sequence (DNA): TGCAGTGCTAGAGATCTGGGAGGTATCGGCTACACCTTC. It yields the protein CSARDLGGIGYTF.

This clonotype has more than one count but fewer than ten. This chain uses TRBV18 with TRBJ2-7, with D uncertain. V dropped 5 bases and J dropped 0 bases, with 20 bases sitting between them. The germline V gene encodes CDR1 KGHSH and CDR2 LQKENI. CDR3 size: 17 residues. The CDR3 bases are TGTGCCAGCTCATCACGACCGGAACGTCGGAGCTCCTACGAGCAGTACTTC. This gives the protein CASSSRPERRSSYEQYF.

The V gene is TRBV19, the J gene TRBJ2-6, with 9 bases matching TRBD1. From germline, CDR1 is LNHDA and CDR2 SQIVND (reference sequence). CDR3 length equals 16 residues. The junction had 6 bases not matched to a gene; V was cut back by 5 bases and J by 4 bases. The CDR3 bases are TGTGCCAGTAGTCCGGGACAGGGTAACGGGGCCAACGTCCTGACTTTC. Protein sequence: CASSPGQGNGANVLTF.

The CDR3 region has the DNA TGCAGTGCTAGAGACCTAGCGGGTTCATCCTACGAGCAGTACTTC. This sequence encodes CSARDLAGSSYEQYF. V usage is TRBV20-1 and J usage is TRBJ2-7; TRBD2 matches 8 bases. The CDR3 runs to 15 residues. Germline assignment: CDR1 DFQATT and CDR2 SNEGSKA (reference sequence). V shed 0 bases and J 1 base; nucleotides not matched to a gene: 5.

In this sample, this clonotype turned up once. The chain couples TRBV14 to TRBJ2-7; weak D call: TRBD2 (5 bases). CDR3 length equals 16 residues. The V gene lost 1 base and the J gene lost 3 bases, with 16 bases spanning the gap. Looked up from germline, CDR1 is SGHDN and CDR2 is FVKESK. Here the CDR3 DNA reads TGTGCCAGCAGCCAAGGGGTAGGCACTAGTTTCTACGAGCAGTACTTC. Translating gives CASSQGVGTSFYEQYF.

At least ten counts were recorded for this clonotype. The chain couples TRBV4-2 to TRBJ1-1; D unresolved. Germline assignment: CDR1 LGHNA and CDR2 YNFKEQ. Between the trimmed V and J ends, which lost 5 bases and 1 base, there was a span of 17 bases. This CDR3 has 16 residues. The chain's CDR3 is CASSARSTISNTEAFF. The CDR3 region has the DNA TGTGCCAGCAGCGCCCGCAGCACAATATCGAACACTGAAGCTTTCTTT.

CDR3 coding DNA: TGTGCCAGCAGTCACCAGGCCCGACAGGGCTGGAACACTGAAGCTTTCTTT. Protein: CASSHQARQGWNTEAFF. The chain has TRBV27 and TRBJ1-1, with TRBD1 identical over 7 bases. The germline V gene encodes CDR1 MNHEY and CDR2 SMNVEV (reference sequence). The CDR3 covers 17 residues. With V trimmed by 5 bases and J by 1 base, 13 bases remained unmatched.

This clonotype was detected many times. The rearrangement uses TRBV20-1 and TRBJ1-4; D perhaps matches TRBD1 (6 bases). The CDR3 length is 14 residues. The V and J ends lost 0 bases and 5 bases respectively, with 10 bases between them. Germline assignment: CDR1 DFQATT and CDR2 SNEGSKA (reference sequence). The CDR3 is CSARDSQGNEKLFF. The DNA for the CDR3 is TGCAGTGCTAGAGATTCTCAGGGGAATGAAAAACTGTTTTTT.

This clonotype was recorded many times. The genes are TRBV11-3 and TRBJ1-1; 9 bases fit TRBD1. This CDR3 region has 14 residues. Germline assignment: CDR1 SGHNT and CDR2 YENEEA. The V gene end was trimmed by 5 bases and the J gene end by 5 bases; junction bases not matched to a gene: 6. DNA of the CDR3: TGTGCCAGCAGCGGACGGACAGGGGTTACTGAAGCTTTCTTT. Translated: CASSGRTGVTEAFF.

This clonotype was seen only a few times. This chain uses TRBV12-3 or TRBV12-4 with TRBJ2-1, with 9 bases that match TRBD2. J lost 5 bases, V lost 6 bases, and 11 bases had no gene match. CDR3 length: 16 residues. For the CDR3, the DNA is TGTGCCAGCAGCCATTTTGTTGGACTAGCGAACAATGAGCAGTTCTTC. Translation gives CASSHFVGLANNEQFF.

About this clonotype: Compared with germline, one end of the junction differs, possibly owing to a read error. The rearrangement joins TRBV7-9 to TRBJ1-1; unclear D gene. CDR3 length equals 11 residues. Germline values: CDR1 SEHNR, CDR2 FQNEAQ (reference sequence). The CDR3 DNA reads as TGTGCCAGCAGCTTCAACAAAGAAGCCTACTTT. Its protein product is CASSFNKEAYF.

This clonotype turned up a few times. The chain carries TRBV6-1 and TRBJ1-3; a possible D gene is TRBD1 (6 bases). The germline gives CDR1 MNHNS, CDR2 SASEGT. V was clipped by 5 bases and J by 2 bases, with 10 bases between them. The CDR3 is 14 residues long. In DNA, the CDR3 is TGTGCCAGCAGTCAACAGGGAACTGGAAACACCATATATTTT. This codes for CASSQQGTGNTIYF.

The sample holds many counts of this clonotype. The rearrangement joins TRBV5-6 to TRBJ1-1; TRBD1 matches at 8 bases. Germline V gene lookup returns CDR1 SGHDT and CDR2 YYEEEE. Trimming cost V 4 bases and J 1 base; bases outside gene matches: 3. This CDR3 comprises 14 residues. The CDR3 is CASSDDRGNTEAFF. CDR3 DNA sequence: TGTGCCAGCAGCGATGACAGGGGGAACACTGAAGCTTTCTTT.

The chain carries TRBV9 and TRBJ2-7, with TRBD2 as a possible D gene (6 bases). Trimming took off 4 bases at V and 2 bases at J, with 16 bases between the two ends. The CDR3 runs to 15 residues. In germline, CDR1 is SGDLS, CDR2 YYNGEE. CDR3 sequence (DNA): TGTGCCAGCAGCAGCTACTCCGGACTAACCTACGAGCAGTACTTC. Residues: CASSSYSGLTYEQYF.

The rearrangement links TRBV20-1 to TRBJ2-1; 13 bases map to TRBD2. The CDR3 sequence is 16 residues long. Germline V gene sequence: CDR1 DFQATT, CDR2 SNEGSKA (reference sequence). Trimming cost V 1 base and J 7 bases; bases outside gene matches: 7. The CDR3 loop is CSARGTSGRFRNEQFF. In nucleotides, the CDR3 is TGCAGTGCTAGAGGGACTAGCGGGAGATTTCGGAATGAGCAGTTCTTC.

The chain couples TRBV11-2 to TRBJ1-2, with 7 bases fitting TRBD1. V dropped 5 bases and J dropped 4; count of bases not matched to a gene: 13. CDR1 is SGHAT and CDR2 is FQNNGV in the germline V gene. This CDR3 comprises 16 residues. The CDR3 here is CASSKSSQGGFYGYTF. The CDR3 nucleotides are TGTGCCAGCAGCAAAAGCTCGCAGGGGGGCTTCTATGGCTACACCTTC.

The chain joins TRBV18 to TRBJ2-1, with TRBD2 identical over 8 bases. Germline CDR1 and CDR2: KGHSH and LQKENI. The V gene end was trimmed by 3 bases and the J gene end by 6 bases; junction bases not matched to a gene: 10. The CDR3 has 16 residues. The CDR3 DNA follows: TGTGCCAGCTCACCTTCGGGGTTGAGCGGGGGCAATGAGCAGTTCTTC. Translating it yields CASSPSGLSGGNEQFF.